The sequence of this T cell receptor beta chain was determined in a study of T cells in Graves' hyperthyroidism and ophthalmopathy. Study-wide context: Peripheral blood was collected at initial diagnosis, before any treatment.

This clonotype was detected many times. Amplification targeted TCR beta CDR3 regions from RNA transcripts. Using the HTBI primer set, a first-round RT-PCR was run on the TCR CDR3. TCRdb redid the calling of the multiplex PCR reads with MiXCR, one entry per CDR3 protein. This sample has roughly 170,000 distinct CDR3 sequences; 9.4% occur once, and the top ten carry about 20%. Recently diagnosed hyperthyroidism of less than 2 months' duration affected patients aged 18 to 65. This TCR was sampled from a woman younger than 30 with Graves' hyperthyroidism that later progressed to Graves' ophthalmopathy. The material sequenced was blood.

The CDR3 here is CASSAGTQAAPLHF. The CDR3 DNA follows: TGTGCCAGCAGCGCCGGGACCCAAGCGGCACCCCTCCACTTT. The chain employs TRBV2 and TRBJ1-6; the D gene is possibly TRBD1 (5 bases). Between the trimmed V and J ends, which lost 6 bases and 11 bases, there was a span of 17 bases. CDR1 SNHLY and CDR2 FYNNEI come from the germline V gene. This CDR3 contains 14 residues.